The next 9 T cell receptor beta chains were all read from a single sample in a study of shared clonotypes between healthy human individuals. Naive CD8 cells, CD45RO-negative and positively selected for CCR7, excluded terminally differentiated effector memory CD45RA+ cells. Generated by immunoSEQ multiplex PCR, the TCRdb table keeps only in-frame clones and is missing some. Found here are millions of clones, about 95% of them singletons; the top ten hold roughly 1.1%. Sequenced sample: naive CD8+ T cells sorted from blood. The source is a man between 18 and 29 years old in good health.

The chain uses TRBV11-1 and TRBJ2-3; TRBD1 might be the D (5 bases). Trimming stripped 5 bases from V and 2 bases from J, with 14 bases between. Germline CDR1 SGHAT, CDR2 FQDESV (reference sequence). The CDR3 runs 15 residues. The CDR3: CASSLGTGPTDTQYF. CDR3 nucleotides: TGTGCCAGCAGCCTCGGCACAGGACCCACAGATACGCAGTATTTT.

This rearrangement joins TRBV7-9 to TRBJ1-4; TRBD1 might be the D (6 bases). This CDR3 is 15 amino acids long. The germline CDR1 and CDR2 sequences are SEHNR and FQNEAQ (reference sequence). V was clipped by 5 bases and J by 7 bases, with 17 bases between them. The CDR3 bases are TGTGCCAGCAGCGAAACAGGGCAAGGGGGTGAAAAACTGTTTTTT. Translating it yields CASSETGQGGEKLFF.

The chain carries TRBV5-6 and TRBJ1-4; D unresolved. The V and J ends lost 0 bases and 8 bases respectively, with 8 bases between them. This CDR3 has 13 residues. Germline-derived CDR1 and CDR2 are SGHDT and YYEEEE. The CDR3 spells CASSLGGYEKLFF. In nucleotides, the CDR3 is TGTGCCAGCAGCTTGGGGGGATACGAAAAACTGTTTTTT. The entire variable domain, with the rest obtained from reference TRBV5-6 and TRBJ1-4, is as follows: DAGVTQSPTHLIKTRGQQVTLRCSPKSGHDTVSWYQQALGQGPQFIFQYYEEEERQRGNFPDRFSGHQFPNYSSELNVNALLLGDSALYLCASSLGGYEKLFFGSGTQLSVL.

This chain connects TRBV19 to TRBJ1-2; tentatively, D is TRBD1 (6 bases). CDR3 size: 16 residues. The germline V and J ends were trimmed by 6 bases and 0 bases, with 17 bases remaining between them. From germline, CDR1 is LNHDA and CDR2 SQIVND (reference sequence). CDR3 bases: TGTGCCAGTAGCCAAGACCGGGACACTTCTAACTATGGCTACACCTTC. It translates to CASSQDRDTSNYGYTF.

V gene TRBV7-9 combines with J gene TRBJ2-7; D uncertain. Germline CDR1 and CDR2: SEHNR and FQNEAQ (reference sequence). Trimming cost V 5 bases and J 1 base, with 9 bases left between them. The CDR3 consists of 13 residues. The DNA of the CDR3 is TGTGCCAGCAGCGAAGACGGATCCTACGAGCAGTACTTC. Its translation is CASSEDGSYEQYF.

This clone was observed once. This chain joins TRBV7-3 and TRBJ1-1; D is unresolved. V dropped 0 bases and J dropped 6 bases, with 8 bases sitting between them. The CDR3 covers 13 residues. Germline assignment: CDR1 SGHTA and CDR2 FQGTGA. The CDR3 region is CASSLTFGAEAFF. The CDR3 DNA sequence: TGTGCCAGCAGCTTAACATTTGGGGCTGAAGCTTTCTTT.

J is TRBJ2-1 and V is TRBV2; tentative D call: TRBD1 (6 bases). The germline CDR1 and CDR2 sequences are SNHLY and FYNNEI. With 5 bases removed from V and 5 bases from J, the gap between germline ends came to 10 bases. The CDR3 contains 13 residues. As DNA, the CDR3 is TGTGCCAGCAGTAAGACAGGTAACAATGAGCAGTTCTTC. This translates into CASSKTGNNEQFF.

This clone was seen only once. The chain couples TRBV7-9 to TRBJ1-2, with D unclear. This CDR3 is built from 13 residues. V was pared by 1 base and J by 7 bases, with 10 bases between. CDR1 is SEHNR, CDR2 FQNEAQ, per germline (reference sequence). CDR3 DNA: TGTGCCAGCAGCTTAGTGAGTGCAGGTGGCTACACCTTC. Protein sequence: CASSLVSAGGYTF.

This chain joins TRBV25-1 and TRBJ2-1; D uncertain. From germline, CDR1 is MGHDK and CDR2 SYGVNS. This CDR3 comprises 13 residues. Trimming removed 4 bases from V and 5 bases from J, with 9 bases in between. The CDR3 loop reads CASSAGSDNEQFF. DNA for the CDR3: TGTGCCAGCAGTGCCGGCAGCGACAATGAGCAGTTCTTC.